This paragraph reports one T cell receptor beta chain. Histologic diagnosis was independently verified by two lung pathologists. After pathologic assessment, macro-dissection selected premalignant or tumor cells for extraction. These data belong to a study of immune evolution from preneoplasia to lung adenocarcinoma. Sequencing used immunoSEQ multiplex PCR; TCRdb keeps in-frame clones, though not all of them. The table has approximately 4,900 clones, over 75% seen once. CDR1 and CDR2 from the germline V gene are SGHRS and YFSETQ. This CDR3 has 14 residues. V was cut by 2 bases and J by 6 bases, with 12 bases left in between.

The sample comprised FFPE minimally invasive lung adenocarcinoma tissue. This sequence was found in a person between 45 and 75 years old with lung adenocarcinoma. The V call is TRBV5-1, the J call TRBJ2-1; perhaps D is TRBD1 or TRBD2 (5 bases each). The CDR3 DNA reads TGCGCCAGCAGCTTTTCGGGACCCGGCAATGAGCAGTTCTTC. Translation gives CASSFSGPGNEQFF.